These 27 T cell receptor beta chains were all obtained from the same sample, sequenced in a study of graft-versus-host responses after intestinal transplantation. The repertoire was sequenced with immunoSEQ multiplex PCR; TCRdb's copy has only in-frame clones and lacks some. Of about 97,000 clones in the sample, around nine tenths are singletons; the top ten hold 16%. Here the sequenced sample was PBMCs, taken 450 to 480 days after intestinal transplant. The receptors originated from a human patient who received an intestinal transplant, so some T cells may come from the graft donor.

The chain has TRBV28 and TRBJ2-5; D remains ambiguous. TRBJ2-7 explains the end of the DNA better; the J call may be wrong. This CDR3 is built from 13 residues. CDR1 and CDR2 from the germline V gene are MDHEN and SYDVKM. The CDR3 sequence: CASSPSRFYEQYF. The CDR3 bases are TGTGCCAGCAGTCCCTCCCGTTTCTACGAGCAGTACTTC.

The J gene is TRBJ1-1, the V gene TRBV2; 10 bases fit TRBD1. This CDR3 contains 14 residues. The V segment lost 7 bases and the J segment 4 bases; nucleotides outside the gene matches: 6. Germline CDR1 and CDR2: SNHLY and FYNNEI. In nucleotides, the CDR3 is TGTGCCAGCAACCGACAGGGGGCCGGCACTGAAGCTTTCTTT. Its translation is CASNRQGAGTEAFF.

The chain joins TRBV28 to TRBJ1-5; tentative D call: TRBD1 (6 bases). The CDR3 has 15 residues. Germline CDR1 reads MDHEN; CDR2 reads SYDVKM. Between the trimmed V and J ends, which lost 10 bases and 0 bases, there was a span of 16 bases. The CDR3 sequence: CATQVGGHSNQPQHF. In DNA form, the CDR3 reads TGTGCCACCCAGGTCGGGGGACATAGCAATCAGCCCCAGCATTTT.

The chain employs TRBV18 and TRBJ2-5; 7 nucleotides align to TRBD1. This CDR3 region has 13 residues. Unmatched junction bases numbered 1, after V lost 3 bases and J lost 3 bases. The germline V gene has CDR1 KGHSH and CDR2 LQKENI. In DNA, the CDR3 is TGTGCCAGCTCACCCGGGACAGAAGAGACCCAGTACTTC. This gives the protein CASSPGTEETQYF.

The rearrangement links TRBV10-3 to TRBJ2-7; D not certain. Germline-derived CDR1 and CDR2 are ENHRY and SYGVKD. The V gene lost 3 bases and the J gene lost 3 bases, with 3 bases spanning the gap. This CDR3 has 11 amino acids. The CDR3 is CAISDFYEQYF. CDR3 DNA: TGTGCCATCAGTGACTTCTACGAGCAGTACTTC.

The chain has TRBV5-8 and TRBJ1-5; possibly TRBD1 for D (5 bases). The length of the CDR3 is 16 residues. V lost 2 bases to trimming and J lost 0 bases, with 12 bases between them. Germline V CDR1 and CDR2: SGHTS, YDEGEE. The CDR3 sequence: CASSFVGGFSNQPQHF. The DNA of the CDR3 is TGTGCCAGCAGCTTCGTCGGGGGATTTAGCAATCAGCCCCAGCATTTT.

V and J are TRBV6-5 and TRBJ2-5; 9 bases are shared with TRBD1. The length of the CDR3 is 13 residues. Per germline, CDR1 MNHEY and CDR2 SVGAGI. V dropped 6 bases and J dropped 4; count of bases not matched to a gene: 3. CDR3 nucleotide sequence: TGTGCCAGCAGCCCGGACAGGGGAGAGACCCAGTACTTC. Translated, it gives CASSPDRGETQYF.

The CDR3: CASERGPTKETQYF. For the CDR3, the DNA is TGTGCCAGTGAAAGGGGGCCGACCAAAGAGACCCAGTACTTC. The chain couples TRBV7-9 to TRBJ2-5, with 7 bases that match TRBD1. Germline CDR1 reads SEHNR; CDR2 reads FQNEAQ (reference sequence). This CDR3 has 14 amino acids. The ends lost 9 bases at V and 3 bases at J; junction bases unmatched: 10.

This chain uses TRBV10-2 with TRBJ2-5, with a tentative D call TRBD2 (6 bases). CDR1 WSHSY and CDR2 SAAADI come from the germline V gene. Trimming stripped 2 bases from V and 11 bases from J, with 18 bases between. The CDR3 is made up of 14 amino acids. Here the CDR3 DNA reads TGCGCCAGCAGTGAGAGGCAGGGCTCGGGGGAGCAGTACTTC. This gives the protein CASSERQGSGEQYF.

This sequence joins TRBV5-6 and TRBJ2-3; D gene ambiguous. The length of the CDR3 is 14 residues. The V and J ends lost 2 bases and 2 bases respectively, with 9 bases between them. CDR1 is SGHDT and CDR2 is YYEEEE in the germline V gene. The CDR3 nucleotides are TGTGCCAGCAGCTTTTACCCCCCCACAGATACGCAGTATTTT. Protein product: CASSFYPPTDTQYF. Using reference TRBV5-6 and TRBJ2-3 for the parts outside the CDR3, the full variable domain is DAGVTQSPTHLIKTRGQQVTLRCSPKSGHDTVSWYQQALGQGPQFIFQYYEEEERQRGNFPDRFSGHQFPNYSSELNVNALLLGDSALYLCASSFYPPTDTQYFGPGTRLTVL.

The chain uses TRBV7-2 and TRBJ1-2; D is ambiguous. Trimming took off 4 bases at V and 4 bases at J, with 10 bases between the two ends. Germline V lookup: CDR1 SGHTA, CDR2 FQGNSA. This CDR3 has 13 residues. CDR3: CASSSPGSYGYTF. The CDR3 region has the DNA TGTGCCAGCAGCTCCCCGGGCAGCTATGGCTACACCTTC.

With regard to this clone: Other DNA sequences in this sample translate to the same CDR3. J is TRBJ2-7 and V is TRBV4-1, with D hard to call. Deletions cut 4 bases from V and 3 bases from J, with 13 bases between. In germline, CDR1 is MGHRA, CDR2 YSYEKL. The CDR3 is made up of 14 amino acids. Here the CDR3 DNA reads TGCGCCAGCAGCCCGACTGGCGCGAGCTACGAGCAGTACTTC. The encoded protein is CASSPTGASYEQYF.

This clone was observed once. This chain links TRBV6-5 with TRBJ1-2; a possible D gene is TRBD1 (6 bases). Trimming stripped 4 bases from V and 5 bases from J, with 14 bases between. This CDR3 region has 14 residues. The germline V gene encodes CDR1 MNHEY and CDR2 SVGAGI. CDR3 sequence reads: CASSSRQVSYGYTF. The CDR3 nucleotides are TGTGCCAGCAGTTCCAGACAGGTTTCATATGGCTACACCTTC.

The V and J genes are TRBV9 and TRBJ2-1; D possibly corresponds to TRBD2 (6 bases). Germline values: CDR1 SGDLS, CDR2 YYNGEE. V dropped 0 bases and J dropped 6 bases, with 13 bases sitting between them. The length of the CDR3 is 15 residues. CDR3 protein: CASSVAQAGGNEQFF. CDR3 in DNA: TGTGCCAGCAGCGTAGCTCAAGCGGGTGGCAATGAGCAGTTCTTC.

CDR3 in DNA: TGTGCCAGCAGCCAAGGACAGGTCGCCTACGAGCAGTACTTC. It specifies CASSQGQVAYEQYF. The chain couples TRBV16 to TRBJ2-7; TRBD1 matches 7 bases. Per the germline V gene, CDR1 is KGHSY and CDR2 is FQNENV. The CDR3 consists of 14 residues. After removal of 2 bases from V and 2 bases from J, the junction contained 3 bases not matched to a gene.

The chain combines TRBV5-1 with TRBJ1-1; D remains unclear. Germline V lookup: CDR1 SGHRS, CDR2 YFSETQ. V lost 4 bases and J lost 6, with 16 bases in between. The CDR3 covers 14 residues. In nucleotides, the CDR3 is TGCGCCAGCAGCCCTCAAGCGGGTTTCCCTGAAGCTTTCTTT. This gives the protein CASSPQAGFPEAFF.

V is TRBV15 and J is TRBJ2-7; possibly TRBD1 for D (7 bases). CDR1 is LNHNV and CDR2 is YYDKDF in the germline V gene (reference sequence). The CDR3 totals 14 residues. V lost 5 bases and J lost 2, with 13 bases in between. CDR3 DNA sequence: TGTGCCACCAGCTGGGGGGACAGCGCCTACGAGCAGTACTTC. The encoded protein is CATSWGDSAYEQYF.

V usage is TRBV7-6 and J usage is TRBJ2-5; no definite D call. The germline V gene encodes CDR1 SGHVS and CDR2 FNYEAQ. V was cut by 2 bases and J by 5 bases, with 12 bases left in between. The CDR3 loop spans 14 amino acids. In DNA, the CDR3 is TGTGCCAGCAGCTTATCCCACGTGGAGGAGACCCAGTACTTC. This gives the protein CASSLSHVEETQYF.

This clone is a singleton in its sample. V usage is TRBV5-4 and J usage is TRBJ2-3, with 10 nucleotides matching TRBD2. The ends lost 3 bases at V and 5 bases at J; junction bases unmatched: 6. Germline V CDR1 and CDR2: SGHNT, YYREEE (reference sequence). This CDR3 comprises 15 residues. CDR3 amino acids: CASSSITSGKDTQYF. The DNA of the CDR3 is TGTGCCAGCAGCTCAATAACTAGCGGGAAAGATACGCAGTATTTT.

J is TRBJ2-5 and V is TRBV10-3; D not resolved. V was clipped by 5 bases and J by 2 bases, with 12 bases between them. CDR1 ENHRY and CDR2 SYGVKD come from the germline V gene. CDR3 length equals 14 residues. In nucleotides, the CDR3 is TGTGCCATCAGTTCGGACGGATTTCAAGAGACCCAGTACTTC. Protein: CAISSDGFQETQYF.

The rearrangement links TRBV5-1 to TRBJ2-7, with 7 bases fitting TRBD1. The CDR3 is 15 residues long. The trim removed 3 bases at V and 6 bases at J, leaving 12 bases unmatched. Looked up from germline, CDR1 is SGHRS and CDR2 is YFSETQ. As DNA, the CDR3 is TGCGCCAGCAGCTGGGACAGTCCCCCCGGGTCCGAGCAGTACTTC. Translated: CASSWDSPPGSEQYF.

The chain carries TRBV19 and TRBJ2-5, with TRBD2 as a possible D gene (7 bases). Trimming cost V 5 bases and J 1 base, with 14 bases left between them. The CDR3 length is 15 residues. Germline V gene sequence: CDR1 LNHDA, CDR2 SQIVND (reference sequence). In DNA, the CDR3 is TGTGCCAGTAGTGGGGGGGGCCGAACCCAAGAGACCCAGTACTTC. Translated, it gives CASSGGGRTQETQYF.

The chain couples TRBV6-1 to TRBJ1-2; 9 bases fit TRBD1. Germline V gives CDR1 MNHNS, CDR2 SASEGT. This CDR3 spans 15 amino acids. J gave up 6 bases and V 1 base, and 6 bases lay outside the gene matches. In DNA form, the CDR3 reads TGTGCCAGCAGTGAAGGGCCGGGACAGGGAGATGGCTACACCTTC. Translation: CASSEGPGQGDGYTF.

Of note for this clone: Since the CDR3 does not end with the conserved phenylalanine or tryptophan, this likely comes from a read error. The V gene is TRBV6-5, the J gene TRBJ1-2; no definite D call. The ends were cut back, 0 bases at V and 7 bases at J, with 15 bases in the middle. Per the germline V gene, CDR1 is MNHEY and CDR2 is SVGAGI. The CDR3 has 15 residues. The CDR3 bases are TGTGCCAGCAGTTACTCTGTCGCGGGAGCTGGTGGCTACACCTAC. This sequence encodes CASSYSVAGAGGYTY.

This clone was counted only a few times. The chain's CDR3 is CASRGLAEYF. The DNA for the CDR3 is TGTGCCAGCAGGGGACTAGCGGAGTACTTC. The V and J genes are TRBV2 and TRBJ2-4; 11 nucleotides agree with TRBD2. The CDR3 consists of 10 residues. Germline V gene data show CDR1 as SNHLY and CDR2 as FYNNEI. Trimming removed 6 bases from V and 14 bases from J; junction bases left unmatched: 0.

The CDR3 sequence is CASSDSKIPETQYF. The CDR3 DNA is TGTGCCAGCAGTGACTCGAAAATTCCGGAGACCCAGTACTTC. J is TRBJ2-5 and V is TRBV6-4; D remains ambiguous. The germline gives CDR1 MRHNA, CDR2 SNTAGT. The V gene lost 0 bases and the J gene lost 5 bases, with 10 bases spanning the gap. This CDR3 is 14 amino acids long.

The chain is built from TRBV6-5 and TRBJ1-3; perhaps TRBD1 as D (5 bases). The CDR3 loop spans 14 amino acids. Germline loops: CDR1 MNHEY, CDR2 SVGAGI. Trimming removed 4 bases from V and 4 bases from J, with 11 bases in between. The DNA of the CDR3 is TGTGCCAGCAGTTCGGGGGTAGCCGGAAACACCATATATTTT. Protein sequence: CASSSGVAGNTIYF.